This T cell receptor (beta chain) was sequenced in a study of shared clonotypes between healthy human individuals. The wider study: Those who served as donors were two women and a few men between the ages of 18 and 49. Donors had three CD4 naive, three CD4 memory, two CD8 naive and one CD8 memory plate apiece.

This clone was found once. A deep-level run was used for the assay. Data came from immunoSEQ multiplex PCR; TCRdb stores just in-frame clones and leaves some out. This sample carries 2,500,000 or so clones, about nine tenths of them seen once, and the ten largest clones take approximately 0.39%. The CDR3 runs 17 residues. V lost 4 bases, J lost 3 bases, and 19 bases lay in between. CDR1 and CDR2 (germline): MNHNS, SASEGT. This TCR was recovered from a man between 18 and 29 years old in good health. Some clones in this sample may be carry-over from other donors' samples. The rearrangement joins TRBV6-1 to TRBJ1-5; a weak D match, TRBD1 (6 bases). The sample comprised naive CD4+ T cells from PBMCs. Subset in this sample: CD45RA+ positively selected. DNA for the CDR3: TGTGCCAGCAGTGTCCCCGGGGGCAGGGCCTCCAATCAGCCCCAGCATTTT. Amino acid sequence: CASSVPGGRASNQPQHF.